Shown below are 12 T cell receptor beta chains from a single sample sequenced in a study of blood T cell repertoires in COVID-19. The repertoire was sequenced with immunoSEQ multiplex PCR; TCRdb's copy has only in-frame clones and lacks some. The table lists 300,000 to 400,000 clones, roughly 91% of them singletons. Source material: PBMCs or T cells enriched from blood (not recorded which). The receptors were gathered from a woman aged 18-29 years who had recovered from COVID-19.

V is TRBV7-9 and J is TRBJ1-1, with 8 bases matching TRBD1. Germline trimming cut 3 bases from V and 1 base from J; bases unmatched to any gene: 7. Per the germline V gene, CDR1 is SEHNR and CDR2 is FQNEAQ (reference sequence). This CDR3 comprises 16 residues. CDR3 loop: CASSLLSGGANTEAFF. The CDR3 DNA follows: TGTGCCAGCAGCTTGCTGTCAGGGGGCGCGAACACTGAAGCTTTCTTT.

V gene TRBV7-2 combines with J gene TRBJ2-2; no clear D gene. The length of the CDR3 is 14 residues. CDR1 SGHTA and CDR2 FQGNSA come from the germline V gene. Trimming removed 5 bases from V and 3 bases from J, with 10 bases in between. The CDR3 loop reads CASSLRHYTGELFF. The CDR3 DNA is TGTGCCAGCAGCCTTCGACATTACACCGGGGAGCTGTTTTTT. Supplemented by reference TRBV7-2 and TRBJ2-2, the full variable domain reads GAGVSQSPSNKVTEKGKDVELRCDPISGHTALYWYRQSLGQGLEFLIYFQGNSAPDKSGLPSDRFSAERTGGSVSTLTIQRTQQEDSAVYLCASSLRHYTGELFFGEGSRLTVL.

The genes are TRBV4-2 and TRBJ2-3; 8 bases agree with TRBD2. The ends lost 4 bases at V and 0 bases at J; junction bases unmatched: 6. Germline V gene data show CDR1 as LGHNA and CDR2 as YNFKEQ. The length of the CDR3 is 16 residues. This CDR3 reads CASSLVSGASTDTQYF. DNA for the CDR3: TGTGCCAGCAGCCTGGTTAGCGGGGCTAGCACAGATACGCAGTATTTT.

The chain carries TRBV6-5 and TRBJ1-1; 10 nucleotides match TRBD1. Unmatched junction bases numbered 7, after V lost 6 bases and J lost 6 bases. There are 14 residues in the CDR3. Germline V CDR1 and CDR2: MNHEY, SVGAGI. The CDR3: CASRPTGGTPEAFF. CDR3 in DNA: TGTGCCAGCAGACCGACAGGGGGCACACCTGAAGCTTTCTTT.

The table lists this clone with a count of one. V is TRBV25-1 and J is TRBJ1-4; 8 bases are shared with TRBD1. Germline-derived CDR1 and CDR2 are MGHDK and SYGVNS. The CDR3 totals 15 residues. The V gene end was trimmed by 4 bases and the J gene end by 8 bases; junction bases not matched to a gene: 9. CDR3 sequence reads: CASSARDRPREKLFF. The CDR3 DNA reads as TGTGCCAGCAGTGCAAGGGACAGGCCGCGGGAAAAACTGTTTTTT.

The genes are TRBV12-5 and TRBJ2-1, with 10 bases identical to TRBD2. The length of the CDR3 is 20 residues. In germline, CDR1 is LGHNT, CDR2 FRNRAP. V was clipped by 4 bases and J by 5 bases; unmatched bases: 20. The CDR3: CASGSPTRGTGTSVNNEQFF. The DNA of the CDR3 is TGTGCTAGTGGTTCCCCGACGCGAGGGACCGGGACTAGCGTAAACAATGAGCAGTTCTTC.

This rearrangement joins TRBV10-3 to TRBJ1-6, with 9 nucleotides matching TRBD1. This CDR3 contains 15 residues. The ends lost 4 bases at V and 10 bases at J; junction bases unmatched: 8. CDR1 and CDR2 (germline): ENHRY, SYGVKD. The CDR3, as DNA: TGTGCCATCAGTGGAGTGGGACAGGGTGGGTCACCCCTCCACTTT. Translation: CAISGVGQGGSPLHF.

This clone was detected a few times. CDR3 in amino acids: CASSQDAGGLSTNEKLFF. The CDR3 DNA is TGCGCCAGCAGCCAAGATGCGGGGGGACTCTCAACTAATGAAAAACTGTTTTTT. The rearrangement joins TRBV4-1 to TRBJ1-4; possible D gene TRBD1, 5 bases. Trimming removed 0 bases at V and 0 bases at J, with 14 bases between. The CDR3 length is 18 residues. Germline lookup yields CDR1 MGHRA and CDR2 YSYEKL.

V usage is TRBV15 and J usage is TRBJ1-3, with unresolved D. Germline assignment: CDR1 LNHNV and CDR2 YYDKDF (reference sequence). CDR3 length: 15 amino acids. The V gene lost 3 bases and the J gene lost 0 bases, with 9 bases spanning the gap. The CDR3 sequence is CATSSDYLSGNTIYF. The CDR3 DNA is TGTGCCACCAGCAGTGACTATCTCTCTGGAAACACCATATATTTT.

Here the CDR3 DNA reads TGTGCCACCAGCAGAGATGTCACGGGGAGGGCCCTCCACTTT. This sequence encodes CATSRDVTGRALHF. The chain combines TRBV15 with TRBJ1-6, with D hard to call. Germline V CDR1 and CDR2: LNHNV, YYDKDF (reference sequence). V was cut by 0 bases and J by 14 bases, with 14 bases left in between. The CDR3 is 14 residues long.

This rearrangement joins TRBV10-3 to TRBJ2-1; 10 bases map to TRBD2. CDR1 ENHRY and CDR2 SYGVKD come from the germline V gene. The CDR3 is 15 amino acids. V was pared by 2 bases and J by 8 bases, with 6 bases of the junction left unmatched. The CDR3 DNA reads TGTGCCATCAGTGAGCCCAGCGGGGGGGCCGATGAGCAGTTCTTC. Amino acid sequence: CAISEPSGGADEQFF.

The chain joins TRBV7-9 to TRBJ1-2; maybe TRBD1 (6 bases). Germline V lookup: CDR1 SEHNR, CDR2 FQNEAQ (reference sequence). V lost 6 bases, J lost 4 bases, and 15 bases lay in between. There are 14 residues in the CDR3. CDR3 sequence reads: CASRDSLGIYGYTF. The CDR3 bases are TGTGCCAGCAGGGACAGTCTCGGCATCTATGGCTACACCTTC.